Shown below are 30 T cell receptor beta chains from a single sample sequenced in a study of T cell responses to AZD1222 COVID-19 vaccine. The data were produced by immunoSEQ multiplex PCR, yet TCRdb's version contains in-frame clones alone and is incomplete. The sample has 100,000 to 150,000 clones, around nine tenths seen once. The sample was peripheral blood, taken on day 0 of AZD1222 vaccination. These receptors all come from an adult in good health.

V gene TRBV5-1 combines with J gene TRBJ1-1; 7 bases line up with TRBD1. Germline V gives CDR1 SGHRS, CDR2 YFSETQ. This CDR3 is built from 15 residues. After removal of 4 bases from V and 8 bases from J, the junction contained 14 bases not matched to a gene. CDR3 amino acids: CASSPYSGTDAEAFF. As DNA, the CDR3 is TGCGCCAGCAGCCCCTACTCCGGGACAGACGCCGAAGCTTTCTTT.

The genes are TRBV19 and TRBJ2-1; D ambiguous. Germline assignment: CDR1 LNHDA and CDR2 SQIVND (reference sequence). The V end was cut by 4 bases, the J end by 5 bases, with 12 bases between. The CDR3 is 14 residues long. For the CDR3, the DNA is TGTGCCAGTAGTACCTACGACGGAGACAATGAGCAGTTCTTC. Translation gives CASSTYDGDNEQFF. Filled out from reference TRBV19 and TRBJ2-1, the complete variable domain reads DGGITQSPKYLFRKEGQNVTLSCEQNLNHDAMYWYRQDPGQGLRLIYYSQIVNDFQKGDIAEGYSVSREKKESFPLTVTSAQKNPTAFYLCASSTYDGDNEQFFGPGTRLTVL.

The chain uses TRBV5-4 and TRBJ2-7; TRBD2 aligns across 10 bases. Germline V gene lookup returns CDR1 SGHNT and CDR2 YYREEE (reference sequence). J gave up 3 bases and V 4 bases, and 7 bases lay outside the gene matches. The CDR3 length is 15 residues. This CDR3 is CASSIERGGFYEQYF. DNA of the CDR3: TGTGCCAGCAGCATCGAGCGGGGGGGTTTCTACGAGCAGTACTTC.

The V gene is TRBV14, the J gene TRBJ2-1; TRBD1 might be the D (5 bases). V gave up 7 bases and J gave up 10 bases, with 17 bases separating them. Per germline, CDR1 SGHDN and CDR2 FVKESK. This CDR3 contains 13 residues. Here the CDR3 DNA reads TGTGCCAGCAACCTGGGGCCTACCCGGGAGCAGTTCTTC. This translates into CASNLGPTREQFF.

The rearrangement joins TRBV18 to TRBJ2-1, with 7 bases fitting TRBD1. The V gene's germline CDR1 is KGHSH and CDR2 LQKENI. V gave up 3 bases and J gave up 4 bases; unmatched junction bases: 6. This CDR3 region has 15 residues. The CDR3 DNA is TGTGCCAGCTCACCCCAAGGACAGGTATACAATGAGCAGTTCTTC. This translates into CASSPQGQVYNEQFF.

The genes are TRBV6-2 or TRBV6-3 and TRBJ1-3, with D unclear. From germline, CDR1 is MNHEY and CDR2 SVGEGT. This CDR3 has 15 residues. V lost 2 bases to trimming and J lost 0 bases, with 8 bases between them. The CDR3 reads CASSYGPSSGNTIYF. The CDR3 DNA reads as TGTGCCAGCAGTTACGGGCCAAGCTCTGGAAACACCATATATTTT.

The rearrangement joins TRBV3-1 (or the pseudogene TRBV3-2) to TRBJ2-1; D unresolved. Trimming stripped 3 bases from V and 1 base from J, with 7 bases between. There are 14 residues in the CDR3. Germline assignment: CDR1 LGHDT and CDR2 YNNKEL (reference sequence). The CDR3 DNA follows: TGTGCCAGCAGCCACTCCCATTCCTACAATGAGCAGTTCTTC. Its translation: CASSHSHSYNEQFF.

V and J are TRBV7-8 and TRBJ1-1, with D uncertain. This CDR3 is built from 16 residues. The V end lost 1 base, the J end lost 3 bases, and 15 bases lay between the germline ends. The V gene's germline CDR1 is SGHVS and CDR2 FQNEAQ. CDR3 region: CASSLGVEGPYTEAFF. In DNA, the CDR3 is TGTGCCAGCAGCTTAGGTGTGGAGGGTCCCTACACTGAAGCTTTCTTT.

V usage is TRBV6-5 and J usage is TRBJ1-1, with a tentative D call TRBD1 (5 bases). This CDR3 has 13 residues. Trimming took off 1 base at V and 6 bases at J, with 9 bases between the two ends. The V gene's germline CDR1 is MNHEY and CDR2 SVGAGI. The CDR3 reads CASSYLGDAEAFF. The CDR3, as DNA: TGTGCCAGCAGTTACTTGGGGGACGCTGAAGCTTTCTTT.

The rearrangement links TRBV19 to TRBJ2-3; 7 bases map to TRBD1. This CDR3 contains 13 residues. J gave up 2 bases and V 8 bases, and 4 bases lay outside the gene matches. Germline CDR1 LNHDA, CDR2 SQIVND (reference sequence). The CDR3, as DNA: TGTGCCAGTGAAGGGGGCTACACAGATACGCAGTATTTT. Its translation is CASEGGYTDTQYF.

The CDR3 region is CASSEAVGTNQPQHF. The CDR3 nucleotides are TGTGCCAGCAGTGAAGCGGTAGGTACCAATCAGCCCCAGCATTTT. J is TRBJ1-5 and V is TRBV6-1; D gene uncertain. Deletions cut 0 bases from V and 3 bases from J, with 9 bases between. The length of the CDR3 is 15 residues. Germline CDR1 reads MNHNS; CDR2 reads SASEGT.

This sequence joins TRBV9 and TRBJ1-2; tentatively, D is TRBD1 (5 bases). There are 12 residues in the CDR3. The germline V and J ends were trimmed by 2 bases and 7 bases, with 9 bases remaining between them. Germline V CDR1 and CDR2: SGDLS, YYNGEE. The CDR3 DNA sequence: TGTGCCAGCAGCGTGACTGGGGGTGGCTACACCTTC. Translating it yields CASSVTGGGYTF.

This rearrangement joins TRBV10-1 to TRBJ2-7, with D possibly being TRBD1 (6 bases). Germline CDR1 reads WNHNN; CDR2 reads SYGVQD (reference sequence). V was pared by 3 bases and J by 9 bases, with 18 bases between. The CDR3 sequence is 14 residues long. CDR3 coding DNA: TGCGCCAGCAGTGATTCGACAGGACCGTCAGGGCAGTACTTC. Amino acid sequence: CASSDSTGPSGQYF.

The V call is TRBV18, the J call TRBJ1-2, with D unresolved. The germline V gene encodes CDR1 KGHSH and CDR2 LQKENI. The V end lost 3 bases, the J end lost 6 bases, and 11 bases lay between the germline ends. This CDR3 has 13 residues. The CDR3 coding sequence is TGTGCCAGCTCACCTCGGGATAAGGATGGCTACACCTTC. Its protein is CASSPRDKDGYTF.

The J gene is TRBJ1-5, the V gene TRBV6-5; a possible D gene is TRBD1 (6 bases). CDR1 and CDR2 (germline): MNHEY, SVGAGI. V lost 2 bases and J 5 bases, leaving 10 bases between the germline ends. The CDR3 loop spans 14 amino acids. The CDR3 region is CASSYTSGDQPQHF. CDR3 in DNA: TGTGCCAGCAGTTACACCTCAGGGGATCAGCCCCAGCATTTT.

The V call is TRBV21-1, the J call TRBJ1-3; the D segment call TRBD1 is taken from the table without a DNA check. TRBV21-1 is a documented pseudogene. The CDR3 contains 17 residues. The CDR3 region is CASSKSGQRFSGNTIYF. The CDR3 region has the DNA TGTGCCAGCAGCAAATCGGGACAGAGATTCTCTGGAAACACCATATATTTT.

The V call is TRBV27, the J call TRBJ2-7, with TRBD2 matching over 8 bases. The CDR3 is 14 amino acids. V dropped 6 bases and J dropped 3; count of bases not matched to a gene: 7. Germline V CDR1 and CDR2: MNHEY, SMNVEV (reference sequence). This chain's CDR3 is CASSSRLASYEQYF. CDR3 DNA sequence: TGTGCCAGCAGCTCCCGACTAGCGAGCTACGAGCAGTACTTC.

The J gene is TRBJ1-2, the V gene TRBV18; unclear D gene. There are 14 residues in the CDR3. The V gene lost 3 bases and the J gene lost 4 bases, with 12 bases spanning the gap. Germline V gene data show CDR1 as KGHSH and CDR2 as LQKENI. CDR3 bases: TGTGCCAGCTCACCGATTCTGGGCCTCTATGGCTACACCTTC. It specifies CASSPILGLYGYTF.

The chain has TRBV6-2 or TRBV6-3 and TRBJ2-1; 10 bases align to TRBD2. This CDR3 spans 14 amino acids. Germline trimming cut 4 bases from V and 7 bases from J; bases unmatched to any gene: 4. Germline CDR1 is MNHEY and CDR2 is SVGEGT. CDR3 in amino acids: CASSSAGGINEQFF. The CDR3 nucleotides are TGTGCCAGCAGTTCAGCGGGGGGGATTAATGAGCAGTTCTTC.

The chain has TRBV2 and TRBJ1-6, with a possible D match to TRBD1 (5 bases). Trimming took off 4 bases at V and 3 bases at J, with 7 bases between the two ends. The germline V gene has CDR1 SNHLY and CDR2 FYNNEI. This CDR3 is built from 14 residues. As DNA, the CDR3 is TGTGCCAGCAGTGCTCAGGGCTATAATTCACCCCTCCACTTT. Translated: CASSAQGYNSPLHF.

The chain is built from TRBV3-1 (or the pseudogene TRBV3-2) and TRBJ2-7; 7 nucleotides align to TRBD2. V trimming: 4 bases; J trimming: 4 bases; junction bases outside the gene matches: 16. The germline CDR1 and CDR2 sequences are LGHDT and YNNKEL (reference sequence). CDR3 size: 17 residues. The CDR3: CASSPPGGGGDRYEQYF. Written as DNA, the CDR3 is TGTGCCAGCAGCCCTCCAGGTGGCGGGGGAGATCGGTACGAGCAGTACTTC.

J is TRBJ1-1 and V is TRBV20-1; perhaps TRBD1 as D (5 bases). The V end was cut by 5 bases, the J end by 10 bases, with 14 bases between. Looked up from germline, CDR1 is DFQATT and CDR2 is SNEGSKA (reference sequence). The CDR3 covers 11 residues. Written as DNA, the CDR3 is TGCAGTGCTGCGCTGGACAAAGGAGCTTTCTTT. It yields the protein CSAALDKGAFF.

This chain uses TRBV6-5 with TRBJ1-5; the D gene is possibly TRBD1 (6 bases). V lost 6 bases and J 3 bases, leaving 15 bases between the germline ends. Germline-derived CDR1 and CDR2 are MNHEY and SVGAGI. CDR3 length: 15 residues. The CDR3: CASRRSGQSNQPQHF. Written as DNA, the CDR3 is TGTGCCAGCAGACGCTCCGGACAGTCCAATCAGCCCCAGCATTTT.

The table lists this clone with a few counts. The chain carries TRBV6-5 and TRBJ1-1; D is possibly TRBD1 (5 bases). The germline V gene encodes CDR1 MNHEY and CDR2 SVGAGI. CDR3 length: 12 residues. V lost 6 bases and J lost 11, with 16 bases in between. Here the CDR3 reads CASRSEAGRAFF. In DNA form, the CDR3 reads TGTGCCAGCAGATCAGAGGCAGGGAGGGCTTTCTTT.

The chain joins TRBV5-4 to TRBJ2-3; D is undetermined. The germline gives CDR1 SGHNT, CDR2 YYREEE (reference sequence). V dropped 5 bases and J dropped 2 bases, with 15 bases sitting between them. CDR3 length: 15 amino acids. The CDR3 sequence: CASRHQRAYTDTQYF. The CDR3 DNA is TGTGCCAGCAGACACCAAAGGGCCTACACAGATACGCAGTATTTT.

The CDR3 sequence is CASSPLVGGTDTQYF. The CDR3 DNA reads TGTGCCAGCAGCCCCTTAGTCGGAGGCACAGATACGCAGTATTTT. This chain connects TRBV3-1 (or the pseudogene TRBV3-2) to TRBJ2-3; D unresolved. CDR1 is LGHDT, CDR2 YNNKEL, per germline (reference sequence). Trimming shortened V by 4 bases and J by 1 base, and 12 bases separated the two germline ends. The CDR3 totals 15 residues.

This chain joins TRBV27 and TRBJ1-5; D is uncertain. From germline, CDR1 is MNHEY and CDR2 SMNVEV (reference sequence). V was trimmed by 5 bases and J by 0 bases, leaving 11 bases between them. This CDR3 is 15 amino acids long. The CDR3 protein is CASSEDPYSNQPQHF. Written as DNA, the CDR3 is TGTGCCAGCAGTGAAGACCCTTATAGCAATCAGCCCCAGCATTTT.

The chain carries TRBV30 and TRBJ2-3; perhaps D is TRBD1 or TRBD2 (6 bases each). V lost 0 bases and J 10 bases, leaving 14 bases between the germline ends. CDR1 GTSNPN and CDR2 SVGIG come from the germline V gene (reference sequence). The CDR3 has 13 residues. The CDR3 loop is CAWSVGGPGAQYF. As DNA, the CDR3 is TGTGCCTGGAGTGTGGGGGGCCCTGGGGCGCAGTATTTT.

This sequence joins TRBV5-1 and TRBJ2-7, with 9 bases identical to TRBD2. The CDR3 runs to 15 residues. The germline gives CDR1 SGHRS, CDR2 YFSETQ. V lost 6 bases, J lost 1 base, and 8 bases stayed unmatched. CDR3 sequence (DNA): TGCGCCAGCAAAGGTAGCGGGGGACTGTCCTACGAGCAGTACTTC. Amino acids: CASKGSGGLSYEQYF.

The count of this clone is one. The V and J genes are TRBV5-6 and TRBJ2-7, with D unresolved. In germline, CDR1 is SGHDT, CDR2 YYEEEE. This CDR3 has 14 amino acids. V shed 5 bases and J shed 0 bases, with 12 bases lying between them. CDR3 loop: CASSLTASSYEQYF. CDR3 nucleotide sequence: TGTGCCAGCAGTTTGACTGCCAGCTCCTACGAGCAGTACTTC.